This TCR beta chain originates from a study of cytomegalovirus exposure and HLA in healthy donors (dated by TCRdb to the late 2010s). At the level of the whole study: According to a later analysis, one platform produced both the roughly 130 validation repertoires and the roughly 660 repertoires of the first cohort. Along with the approximately 650-subject first cohort, a separate validation cohort of over 90 different subjects was used. The aim of the study was to test whether cataloging public T cell receptors could identify signatures of past pathogen exposure. To predict cytomegalovirus infection status, the study brought together high-throughput TCR immunosequencing, statistical association of individual TCRs with disease status, and machine learning. On the study overall, not on this receptor specifically: Most TCR sequences were seen in very few donors, while some public TCRs were found in many individuals. The classifier was reported to diagnose cytomegalovirus status with high specificity and sensitivity in both the original and validation cohorts. In vitro tests confirmed that a few of the cytomegalovirus-associated TCR beta chains recognize cytomegalovirus antigens. A later analysis found that TCRs clustered in the first cohort also tended to co-occur in the 130 or so validation repertoires, with 94% of cluster scores above 0. The study gave a list of 150 to 200 TCR beta chains associated with cytomegalovirus. According to the authors, the approach could potentially be generalized to other disease states and immunological phenotypes. A later analysis had no HLA typing for the validation cohort, so co-occurrence there was scored across all 130 or so repertoires.

The CDR3 has 12 amino acids, counting the end cysteine and phenylalanine. Only the CDR3 DNA stays, 36 bases, in frame from base 1. In the germline V gene, CDR1 corresponds to MNHEY and CDR2 to SVGAGI. As to this clone: It lacks a known antigen. Sequence at one end of the junction differs from germline and may be a read error.

Libraries were prepared through the immunoSEQ multiplex PCR assay. The paper's processing steps were these. A statistical classification framework was developed to diagnose cytomegalovirus status using the catalog of TCR beta chain sequences. TCRdb mirrors the immuneACCESS table, restricted to in-frame sequences. Some clones are absent from its copies; in checked studies, under half trace to an unresolved V gene, and the reason for the others is unknown. V and J calls and clone size are as listed in that table; D and trimming were resolved from the DNA. For this sample the table gives over 100,000 clones, of which nearly 90% were detected only once. The ten largest make up more than 1% of the sample. Donors formed part of the validation cohort, which comprised over a hundred subjects and was distinct from the first cohort of several hundred subjects.

Sequences were obtained from PBMCs. The chain is made from TRBV6-5 and TRBJ1-5; TRBD1 is perhaps the D gene, given 6 matching bases. This receptor was taken from a young woman in good health and CMV-seronegative. The CDR3 reads as follows: CASSYSTGPWDF. The bases read TGTGCCAGCAGTTACTCGACAGGCCCCTGGGATTTT.